Below are 26 T cell receptor beta chains sequenced from a single sample in a study of blood T cell repertoires in COVID-19. Libraries were prepared by immunoSEQ multiplex PCR; TCRdb keeps only in-frame clonotypes and omits some of them. The data contain 100,000 to 150,000 clones, 85% of them singletons. Sequenced: peripheral blood. The receptors come from a woman at least 80 years old with acute or convalescent COVID-19.

The V and J genes are TRBV23-1 and TRBJ1-4, with D possibly TRBD1 on 5 matching bases. TRBV23-1 is classed as an ORF, of uncertain function. Trimming cost V 2 bases and J 10 bases, with 14 bases left between them. There are 14 residues in the CDR3. The CDR3 protein is CASSQVGVGRKLFF. The CDR3 DNA sequence: TGCGCCAGCAGTCAAGTAGGGGTAGGTCGAAAACTGTTTTTT.

This clone has a single count. V is TRBV29-1 and J is TRBJ1-1; possibly TRBD1 for D (5 bases). Per the germline V gene, CDR1 is SQVTM and CDR2 is ANQGSEA. This CDR3 has 14 residues. Trimming removed 4 bases from V and 0 bases from J, with 12 bases in between. The CDR3 coding sequence is TGCAGCGTTGTCCCCGGGGGATTGAACACTGAAGCTTTCTTT. Translated: CSVVPGGLNTEAFF.

The chain links TRBV12-3 or TRBV12-4 to TRBJ1-3; no clear D gene. V shed 8 bases and J shed 0 bases, with 5 bases lying between them. The CDR3 totals 12 residues. In DNA, the CDR3 is TGTGCCAGCGTCAGCTCTGGAAACACCATATATTTT. Protein: CASVSSGNTIYF.

The V and J genes are TRBV18 and TRBJ2-7; 10 bases are shared with TRBD1. The trim removed 3 bases at V and 2 bases at J, leaving 7 bases unmatched. The germline V gene has CDR1 KGHSH and CDR2 LQKENI. The length of the CDR3 is 16 residues. CDR3: CASSPGTGVSAYEQYV. The DNA for the CDR3 is TGTGCCAGCTCACCCGGGACAGGGGTTAGCGCCTACGAGCAGTACGTC.

V and J are TRBV19 and TRBJ1-6, with 7 bases fitting TRBD1. The germline gives CDR1 LNHDA, CDR2 SQIVND (reference sequence). The CDR3 runs to 16 residues. With 4 bases clipped from V and 0 bases from J, the junction kept 3 bases outside the gene matches. The CDR3 region is CASSRRQGSYNSPLHF. The CDR3 DNA is TGTGCCAGTAGTAGACGACAGGGCTCCTATAATTCACCCCTCCACTTT.

This chain joins TRBV3-1 (or the pseudogene TRBV3-2) and TRBJ1-5; 7 bases agree with TRBD1. This CDR3 is built from 18 residues. V shed 1 base, J shed 3 bases, and the junction held 12 bases outside the gene matches. Germline V gene lookup returns CDR1 LGHDT and CDR2 YNNKEL (reference sequence). CDR3 amino acids: CASSQGRQGRENNQPQHF. The DNA of the CDR3 is TGTGCCAGCAGCCAAGGTCGACAGGGTCGGGAAAACAATCAGCCCCAGCATTTT.

This sequence joins TRBV2 and TRBJ2-3, with 8 bases aligning to TRBD2. Unmatched junction bases numbered 6, after V lost 4 bases and J lost 6 bases. CDR3 length: 14 residues. Per germline, CDR1 SNHLY and CDR2 FYNNEI. The CDR3 protein is CASSGIGLADTQYF. The DNA of the CDR3 is TGTGCCAGCAGTGGAATAGGACTAGCCGATACGCAGTATTTT.

This chain joins TRBV21-1 and TRBJ2-3; TRBD2 is taken as the D call from the table, unchecked against the DNA. TRBV21-1 is tagged as a pseudogene. The CDR3 sequence is 19 residues long. CDR3 DNA sequence: TGTGCCAGCAGCATCCCTCGACGACTAGCGGGGGGTAGCACAGATACGCAGTATTTT. As protein: CASSIPRRLAGGSTDTQYF.

In nucleotides, the CDR3 is TGTGCCAGCAGCTTAGTACAGACCCGTAACTATGGCTACACCTTC. Its translation is CASSLVQTRNYGYTF. The V gene is TRBV7-9, the J gene TRBJ1-2; D uncertain. Germline lookup yields CDR1 SEHNR and CDR2 FQNEAQ (reference sequence). CDR3 length: 15 amino acids. Trimming pared 1 base from V and 1 base from J, leaving 10 bases between. The complete variable domain, with remaining parts taken from reference TRBV7-9 and TRBJ1-2, reads DTGVSQNPRHKITKRGQNVTFRCDPISEHNRLYWYRQTLGQGPEFLTYFQNEAQLEKSRLLSDRFSAERPKGSFSTLEIQRTEQGDSAMYLCASSLVQTRNYGYTFGSGTRLTVV.

J is TRBJ2-4 and V is TRBV14; D is unclear. CDR3 length: 18 amino acids. The V and J ends lost 0 bases and 0 bases respectively, with 15 bases between them. In germline, CDR1 is SGHDN, CDR2 FVKESK. The CDR3 DNA reads as TGTGCCAGCAGCCAAGACCGGCAGGCAGGATTAGCCAAAAACATTCAGTACTTC. Its translation is CASSQDRQAGLAKNIQYF.

The chain joins TRBV2 to TRBJ1-1; D might be TRBD1 (5 bases). This CDR3 has 13 amino acids. The V gene's germline CDR1 is SNHLY and CDR2 FYNNEI. Between the trimmed V and J ends, which lost 4 bases and 7 bases, there was a span of 13 bases. CDR3 sequence reads: CASSAGRDFEAFF. In DNA, the CDR3 is TGTGCCAGCAGTGCCGGCCGGGACTTTGAAGCTTTCTTT.

This chain connects TRBV5-6 to TRBJ1-2; 9 bases align to TRBD1. The CDR3 consists of 14 residues. Germline assignment: CDR1 SGHDT and CDR2 YYEEEE. V gave up 7 bases and J gave up 6 bases; unmatched junction bases: 10. DNA of the CDR3: TGTGCCAGCGGGTCTCGGGACAGGGTTCATGGCTACACCTTC. Protein: CASGSRDRVHGYTF.

The chain links TRBV6-5 to TRBJ2-3; D not certain. The germline V and J ends were trimmed by 6 bases and 3 bases, with 10 bases remaining between them. Germline lookup yields CDR1 MNHEY and CDR2 SVGAGI. The CDR3 totals 13 residues. CDR3: CASSGSRTDTQYF. CDR3 nucleotides: TGTGCCAGCAGCGGGTCTCGGACAGATACGCAGTATTTT.

This clone was picked up a small number of times. The V and J genes are TRBV18 and TRBJ1-6; D is undetermined. V dropped 3 bases and J dropped 7 bases, with 13 bases sitting between them. This CDR3 is 15 amino acids long. Germline values: CDR1 KGHSH, CDR2 LQKENI. Here the CDR3 DNA reads TGTGCCAGCTCACCGACGTCTGGGCTGAATTCACCCCTCCACTTT. As protein: CASSPTSGLNSPLHF.

This chain joins TRBV5-8 and TRBJ1-2, with D possibly being TRBD1 (6 bases). Germline V CDR1 and CDR2: SGHTS, YDEGEE. This CDR3 has 17 residues. V was trimmed by 4 bases and J by 6 bases, leaving 25 bases between them. CDR3 protein: CASSRPPQVGGKDGYTF. The CDR3 DNA is TGTGCCAGCAGCCGCCCGCCTCAGGTTGGGGGCAAGGATGGCTACACCTTC.

This clone was found once. The chain recombines TRBV6-5 with TRBJ2-7, with D tentatively TRBD2 (6 bases). Trimming removed 6 bases from V and 2 bases from J, with 17 bases in between. CDR1 is MNHEY and CDR2 is SVGAGI in the germline V gene. There are 15 residues in the CDR3. The CDR3 DNA is TGTGCCAGCAGGGGGGGAAACAGTGGTGCCTACGAGCAGTACTTC. Translation: CASRGGNSGAYEQYF.

This chain joins TRBV2 and TRBJ1-1; possible D gene TRBD1, 6 bases. The length of the CDR3 is 14 residues. V dropped 9 bases and J dropped 5 bases, with 19 bases sitting between them. CDR1 is SNHLY, CDR2 FYNNEI, per germline. The CDR3 DNA sequence: TGTGCCAGTATATTTTTCTCGGGACAAACTGAAGCTTTCTTT. This encodes CASIFFSGQTEAFF.

The chain links TRBV19 to TRBJ1-2; D is unclear. Germline V gene lookup returns CDR1 LNHDA and CDR2 SQIVND (reference sequence). Trimming took off 6 bases at V and 5 bases at J, with 7 bases between the two ends. The CDR3 is made up of 11 amino acids. The CDR3 DNA follows: TGTGCCAGTAGGGCCCTGTATGGCTACACCTTC. It yields the protein CASRALYGYTF.

V usage is TRBV3-1 (or the pseudogene TRBV3-2) and J usage is TRBJ1-3; TRBD1 agrees at 9 bases. This CDR3 is 16 amino acids long. Per the germline V gene, CDR1 is LGHDT and CDR2 is YNNKEL (reference sequence). Unmatched junction bases numbered 5, after V lost 5 bases and J lost 0 bases. The CDR3 coding sequence is TGTGCCAGCAGCATCCGGGACAGGGCCTCTGGAAACACCATATATTTT. Translating gives CASSIRDRASGNTIYF.

To note about this clone: Other DNA sequences in this specimen translate into the identical CDR3. The CDR3 coding sequence is TGTGCCAGCAGCCCTGGACTAGCGGTTCGAACAGATACGCAGTATTTT. It specifies CASSPGLAVRTDTQYF. This chain joins TRBV5-4 and TRBJ2-3; TRBD2 matches 10 bases. CDR1 SGHNT and CDR2 YYREEE come from the germline V gene (reference sequence). Trimming removed 4 bases from V and 3 bases from J; junction bases left unmatched: 8. The CDR3 extends over 16 amino acids. The variable domain in full, with the rest retrieved from reference TRBV5-4 and TRBJ2-3, is ETGVTQSPTHLIKTRGQQVTLRCSSQSGHNTVSWYQQALGQGPQFIFQYYREEENGRGNFPPRFSGLQFPNYSSELNVNALELDDSALYLCASSPGLAVRTDTQYFGPGTRLTVL.

V gene TRBV19 combines with J gene TRBJ1-1, with unresolved D. V was cut by 9 bases and J by 4 bases, with 21 bases left in between. Germline loops: CDR1 LNHDA, CDR2 SQIVND (reference sequence). This CDR3 is built from 15 residues. The CDR3 loop reads CASFNFLGRSTEAFF. The CDR3 DNA reads as TGTGCCAGCTTCAATTTTTTAGGCCGGAGCACTGAAGCTTTCTTT.

V usage is TRBV19 and J usage is TRBJ1-1; D is uncertain. The CDR3 runs 13 residues. The V and J ends lost 0 bases and 6 bases respectively, with 8 bases between them. Germline assignment: CDR1 LNHDA and CDR2 SQIVND (reference sequence). The CDR3 DNA reads as TGTGCCAGTAGTATAGACAGAACATCTGAAGCTTTCTTT. Amino acid sequence: CASSIDRTSEAFF.

The chain joins TRBV4-3 to TRBJ2-1; TRBD1 is a possible D gene (6 bases). This CDR3 contains 15 residues. The germline V gene has CDR1 LGHNA and CDR2 YSLEER. V was pared by 6 bases and J by 2 bases, with 14 bases between. The CDR3 spells CASSQDSFTYNEQFF. CDR3 DNA sequence: TGCGCCAGCAGTCAGGACAGCTTTACCTACAATGAGCAGTTCTTC.

The genes are TRBV3-1 (or the pseudogene TRBV3-2) and TRBJ2-5; 10 bases are a match to TRBD1. After removal of 2 bases from V and 4 bases from J, the junction contained 13 bases not matched to a gene. This CDR3 comprises 18 residues. CDR1 LGHDT and CDR2 YNNKEL come from the germline V gene (reference sequence). Here the CDR3 reads CASSQRPAGTGEGETQYF. For the CDR3, the DNA is TGTGCCAGCAGCCAACGCCCGGCAGGGACAGGGGAGGGAGAGACCCAGTACTTC.

This chain connects TRBV6-6 to TRBJ2-5; perhaps TRBD1 as D (7 bases). Germline V gene lookup returns CDR1 MNHNY and CDR2 SVGAGI (reference sequence). The length of the CDR3 is 15 residues. The V end was cut by 2 bases, the J end by 2 bases, with 12 bases between. The CDR3 is CASSYRTGGQETQYF. In DNA form, the CDR3 reads TGTGCCAGCAGTTACAGGACAGGAGGGCAAGAGACCCAGTACTTC.

This chain joins TRBV5-1 and TRBJ2-3; no reliable D call. Germline values: CDR1 SGHRS, CDR2 YFSETQ. The CDR3 is 16 residues long. V lost 4 bases to trimming and J lost 0 bases, with 15 bases between them. The CDR3 nucleotides read TGCGCCAGCAGCCTGCTTGAGAAACCTAGCACAGATACGCAGTATTTT. This sequence encodes CASSLLEKPSTDTQYF.